These 14 T cell receptor beta chains were sequenced from one sample in a study of graft-versus-host responses after intestinal transplantation. No cognate antigen is known for these TCRs. Data came from immunoSEQ multiplex PCR; TCRdb stores just in-frame clones and leaves some out. The sample lists about 71,000 clones, roughly 88% occurring once. Here the sequenced sample was unstimulated CD8+ T cells sorted from spleen or lymph node cells, taken before intestinal transplant. These receptors were obtained from a human donor who received an intestinal transplant.

This clone has more than one count but fewer than ten. The chain carries TRBV5-4 and TRBJ2-7; D perhaps matches TRBD1 (7 bases). Germline assignment: CDR1 SGHNT and CDR2 YYREEE (reference sequence). V dropped 4 bases and J dropped 4 bases, with 15 bases sitting between them. There are 14 residues in the CDR3. The CDR3 DNA is TGTGCCAGCAGCCCCTCCCCAGGGGGGTACGAGCAGTACTTC. It encodes CASSPSPGGYEQYF.

This chain links TRBV9 with TRBJ1-1, with a possible D match to TRBD1 (5 bases). The CDR3 totals 13 residues. V was trimmed by 3 bases and J by 5 bases, leaving 11 bases between them. Germline V gives CDR1 SGDLS, CDR2 YYNGEE. The DNA of the CDR3 is TGTGCCAGCAGCGGTGGGTCAGGGACTGAAGCTTTCTTT. It is translated as CASSGGSGTEAFF.

V gene TRBV5-6 combines with J gene TRBJ2-5; TRBD1 agrees at 10 bases. Germline trimming cut 1 base from V and 7 bases from J; bases unmatched to any gene: 10. The germline gives CDR1 SGHDT, CDR2 YYEEEE. The CDR3 has 16 residues. CDR3: CASSLPSGTGAGTQYF. The CDR3 DNA is TGTGCCAGCAGCTTGCCCTCCGGGACAGGGGCGGGGACCCAGTACTTC.

The chain joins TRBV10-2 to TRBJ2-2; 7 positions agree with TRBD2. The CDR3 has 12 amino acids. The germline gives CDR1 WSHSY, CDR2 SAAADI. The J segment lost 4 bases and the V segment lost 10 bases, leaving 3 bases of the junction unmatched. The CDR3 here is CATGGGTGELFF. The CDR3 coding sequence is TGCGCCACTGGCGGGGGCACCGGGGAGCTGTTTTTT.

This chain connects TRBV11-2 to TRBJ2-7, with TRBD2 as a possible D gene (6 bases). The CDR3 runs to 14 residues. The germline V and J ends were trimmed by 1 base and 0 bases, with 7 bases remaining between them. Per the germline V gene, CDR1 is SGHAT and CDR2 is FQNNGV. CDR3 nucleotide sequence: TGTGCCAGCAGCTTAGTGGGGGGCTCCTACGAGCAGTACTTC. Translation: CASSLVGGSYEQYF.

V gene TRBV2 combines with J gene TRBJ1-3; D might be TRBD1 (6 bases). CDR1 and CDR2 from the germline V gene are SNHLY and FYNNEI. Trimming shortened V by 8 bases and J by 1 base, and 21 bases separated the two germline ends. This CDR3 region has 17 residues. The chain's CDR3 is CASYTDSAGGSGNTIYF. The CDR3 nucleotides are TGTGCCAGCTATACGGACAGTGCGGGGGGATCTGGAAACACCATATATTTT.

This clone was observed a single time. The chain joins TRBV9 to TRBJ2-7; the match to TRBD2 covers 12 bases. Germline V gives CDR1 SGDLS, CDR2 YYNGEE. The CDR3 length is 16 residues. Trimming removed 4 bases from V and 2 bases from J; junction bases left unmatched: 7. CDR3 protein: CASSPRLAGGTYEQYF. In DNA, the CDR3 is TGTGCCAGCAGCCCTCGGCTAGCGGGGGGGACCTACGAGCAGTACTTC.

The genes are TRBV10-3 and TRBJ2-1, with no clear D. The V gene lost 4 bases and the J gene lost 5 bases, with 3 bases spanning the gap. The germline V gene encodes CDR1 ENHRY and CDR2 SYGVKD. The CDR3 extends over 11 amino acids. CDR3 DNA: TGTGCCATCAGTGTTAACAATGAGCAGTTCTTC. Its translation is CAISVNNEQFF.

The chain carries TRBV7-2 and TRBJ1-1; D gene ambiguous. Germline assignment: CDR1 SGHTA and CDR2 FQGNSA. The CDR3 is 13 amino acids. Between the trimmed V and J ends, which lost 5 bases and 4 bases, there was a span of 11 bases. The chain's CDR3 is CASSPYLSTEAFF. CDR3 coding DNA: TGTGCCAGCAGCCCCTATCTGAGCACTGAAGCTTTCTTT.

The rearrangement links TRBV7-9 to TRBJ2-7; 9 bases map to TRBD1. Trimming at V came to 5 bases and at J to 3 bases, leaving 8 bases not matched to a gene. The CDR3 length is 15 residues. CDR1 is SEHNR, CDR2 FQNEAQ, per germline (reference sequence). The CDR3 DNA reads TGTGCCAGCAGCCCCACGGGACAGGGTTACTACGAGCAGTACTTC. Translation gives CASSPTGQGYYEQYF.

This chain links TRBV11-3 with TRBJ1-1; no firm D call. The germline V and J ends were trimmed by 3 bases and 4 bases, with 9 bases remaining between them. CDR1 and CDR2 from the germline V gene are SGHNT and YENEEA. The CDR3 runs to 13 residues. The CDR3 region has the DNA TGTGCCAGCAGCTTTGGACTAGGCACTGAAGCTTTCTTT. It codes for CASSFGLGTEAFF.

The chain joins TRBV7-9 to TRBJ2-1; 7 bases line up with TRBD1. CDR1 is SEHNR, CDR2 FQNEAQ, per germline (reference sequence). CDR3 length: 13 amino acids. Trimming cost V 6 bases and J 6 bases; bases outside gene matches: 5. The CDR3 DNA reads TGTGCCAGCAGTCCCCCAGGGGGCAATGAGCAGTTCTTC. Residues: CASSPPGGNEQFF. Based on the CDR3 plus reference TRBV7-9 and TRBJ2-1, the full variable domain is DTGVSQNPRHKITKRGQNVTFRCDPISEHNRLYWYRQTLGQGPEFLTYFQNEAQLEKSRLLSDRFSAERPKGSFSTLEIQRTEQGDSAMYLCASSPPGGNEQFFGPGTRLTVL.

The gene calls are TRBV6-1 and TRBJ2-7, with D perhaps matching TRBD2 (5 bases). The CDR3 sequence is 14 residues long. V dropped 8 bases and J dropped 0 bases, with 14 bases sitting between them. Germline-derived CDR1 and CDR2 are MNHNS and SASEGT. The DNA of the CDR3 is TGTGCCAGCGCCATACTAGAGAGCTCCTACGAGCAGTACTTC. Its protein product is CASAILESSYEQYF.

The rearrangement uses TRBV2 and TRBJ1-2, with a weak D call TRBD1 (5 bases). The CDR3 is 13 amino acids. Trimming pared 0 bases from V and 8 bases from J, leaving 10 bases between. Looked up from germline, CDR1 is SNHLY and CDR2 is FYNNEI. CDR3 DNA sequence: TGTGCCAGCAGTGAAGCGGGGCTCGGGGGCTACACCTTC. Translation gives CASSEAGLGGYTF.